The 24 T cell receptor beta chains in this list originate from one sample, sequenced in a study of naive and memory T cell subsets (dated by TCRdb to about 2017). The antigens of these receptors remain unknown. Paper-wide results and their limitations: A few larger clonotypes were present in naive repertoires, particularly the CD8 repertoires, and these clonotypes were possibly memory cells re-expressing CD45RA.

The library was prepared using UMI-ligation and nested PCR. Sequencer: Illumina MiSeq. The beta constant-region primer consisted of an equimolar mixture of two oligonucleotides that together covered TRBC1 and TRBC2. Four rounds of PCR, combining the SP2 primer with nested alpha and beta constant-region primers, were used to amplify the ligated cDNA. TCRdb trimmed public reads at Q25 via fastp, called clones via MiXCR and kept in-frame beta chains. Identical CDR3 protein sequences are pooled into one entry, listed with their most common genes and DNA. This sample gives 98,000 or so distinct CDR3 sequences in total; 13% to 15% of them show up just once. 2.8% of the sample is taken by the ten largest. Sequencing was done on a sample of naive CD8+ T cells from blood. The sample's cell subset or site, from its label and the paper: naive T cells, CD45RA high CD27+. The receptors come from a human donor in good health.

This clonotype was seen a handful of times. The chain uses TRBV29-1 and TRBJ1-1, with a tentative D call TRBD1 (6 bases). Germline CDR1 SQVTM, CDR2 ANQGSEA. The CDR3 is 13 residues long. With 1 base removed from V and 6 bases from J, the gap between germline ends came to 12 bases. CDR3 amino acids: CSVEVPTGSEAFF. The DNA of the CDR3 is TGCAGCGTTGAAGTGCCCACAGGGTCTGAAGCTTTCTTT.

Ten or more counts support this clonotype. The chain uses TRBV19 and TRBJ2-5, with TRBD1 identical over 7 bases. This CDR3 is 15 amino acids long. The V gene end was trimmed by 4 bases and the J gene end by 2 bases; junction bases not matched to a gene: 7. Germline loops: CDR1 LNHDA, CDR2 SQIVND (reference sequence). CDR3 bases: TGTGCCAGTAGTACGACAGGGTCAGGGCAAGAGACCCAGTACTTC. As protein: CASSTTGSGQETQYF.

This clonotype was seen at least ten times. The chain recombines TRBV6-1 with TRBJ1-1, with 8 bases aligning to TRBD1. The CDR3 length is 14 residues. Germline lookup yields CDR1 MNHNS and CDR2 SASEGT. Trimming cost V 6 bases and J 6 bases; bases outside gene matches: 9. CDR3 DNA: TGTGCCAGCAGAGAGACAGGGGAACCCTCTGAAGCTTTCTTT. Its translation is CASRETGEPSEAFF.

This clonotype was observed a handful of times. The V and J genes are TRBV12-3 or TRBV12-4 and TRBJ2-1; D unclear. CDR3 length: 11 amino acids. Between the trimmed V and J ends, which lost 6 bases and 5 bases, there was a span of 5 bases. Here the CDR3 DNA reads TGTGCCAGCAGCGCGAACAATGAGCAGTTCTTC. Translation: CASSANNEQFF.

V usage is TRBV10-3 and J usage is TRBJ1-1; D is undetermined. CDR1 and CDR2 (germline): ENHRY, SYGVKD. V lost 6 bases and J 1 base, leaving 18 bases between the germline ends. This CDR3 is built from 16 residues. CDR3 sequence (DNA): TGTGCCATCAGATCCAACAAGGGTTTACCGAACACTGAAGCTTTCTTT. Its translation: CAIRSNKGLPNTEAFF.

This clonotype was counted at least ten times. The rearrangement uses TRBV7-9 and TRBJ2-3; D is undetermined. The CDR3 length is 11 residues. Germline V CDR1 and CDR2: SEHNR, FQNEAQ (reference sequence). Trimming stripped 2 bases from V and 6 bases from J, with 3 bases between. The CDR3 sequence is CASSLLDTQYF. CDR3 DNA: TGTGCCAGCAGCTTATTGGATACGCAGTATTTT.

This rearrangement joins TRBV13 to TRBJ2-7; 7 positions match TRBD1. CDR1 and CDR2 from the germline V gene are PRHDT and FYEKMQ (reference sequence). The CDR3 is made up of 14 amino acids. Trimming at V came to 5 bases and at J to 1 base, leaving 5 bases not matched to a gene. The CDR3 DNA sequence: TGTGCCAGCAGCCGCCGGACAGGATCCTACGAGCAGTACTTC. Translating it yields CASSRRTGSYEQYF.

The rearrangement uses TRBV28 and TRBJ2-1; 9 bases are a match to TRBD2. Germline loops: CDR1 MDHEN, CDR2 SYDVKM. Losses at the gene ends were 3 bases for V and 4 bases for J; bases not matched to a gene: 4. CDR3 length: 15 residues. CDR3 in DNA: TGTGCCAGCAGTTTCCCTAGCGGGGTATACAATGAGCAGTTCTTC. It encodes CASSFPSGVYNEQFF.

This clonotype has a count of ten or more. The rearrangement uses TRBV9 and TRBJ1-4; 8 nucleotides line up with TRBD1. With V trimmed by 3 bases and J by 3 bases, 1 base remained unmatched. The CDR3 runs 14 residues. Germline loops: CDR1 SGDLS, CDR2 YYNGEE. In nucleotides, the CDR3 is TGTGCCAGCAGCGGACAGGGGTCTAATGAAAAACTGTTTTTT. Residues: CASSGQGSNEKLFF.

This clonotype was seen only a few times. Written as DNA, the CDR3 is TGTGCCAGCAGCTTTGGGGACTTAGCGAACACTGAAGCTTTCTTT. Translation gives CASSFGDLANTEAFF. This sequence joins TRBV7-9 and TRBJ1-1; maybe TRBD1 (5 bases). V shed 3 bases and J shed 1 base, with 12 bases lying between them. The CDR3 has 15 residues. Germline V gene data show CDR1 as SEHNR and CDR2 as FQNEAQ (reference sequence).

This clonotype was observed many times. The V and J genes are TRBV28 and TRBJ2-7, with TRBD1 as a possible D gene (6 bases). Germline CDR1 MDHEN, CDR2 SYDVKM. The ends were cut back, 8 bases at V and 2 bases at J, with 22 bases in the middle. This CDR3 has 16 amino acids. The CDR3 sequence is CASSPPKTGPTYEQYF. CDR3 coding DNA: TGTGCCAGCTCCCCTCCCAAGACAGGACCCACCTACGAGCAGTACTTC.

The rearrangement links TRBV5-1 to TRBJ1-1; a possible D gene is TRBD1 (6 bases). V was trimmed by 4 bases and J by 0 bases, leaving 13 bases between them. The CDR3 covers 15 residues. Germline V CDR1 and CDR2: SGHRS, YFSETQ. The chain's CDR3 is CASSQADSVNTEAFF. The CDR3 DNA follows: TGCGCCAGCAGCCAGGCGGACAGCGTGAACACTGAAGCTTTCTTT.

The sample holds a few counts of this clonotype. The CDR3: CASSLSLPLSYEQYF. The CDR3, as DNA: TGTGCCAGCAGTTTATCTCTACCACTCTCCTACGAGCAGTACTTC. This chain uses TRBV27 with TRBJ2-7; D call uncertain. Germline CDR1 reads MNHEY; CDR2 reads SMNVEV (reference sequence). V was cut by 0 bases and J by 0 bases, with 9 bases left in between. The CDR3 is made up of 15 amino acids.

The sample holds many counts of this clonotype. The gene calls are TRBV30 and TRBJ2-1; tentatively, D is TRBD1 (6 bases). Germline loops: CDR1 GTSNPN, CDR2 SVGIG (reference sequence). V was cut by 0 bases and J by 10 bases, with 10 bases left in between. This CDR3 has 12 residues. The CDR3 sequence is CAWSVQGQEQFF. Here the CDR3 DNA reads TGTGCCTGGAGTGTACAAGGACAGGAGCAGTTCTTC.

This clonotype was found many times. This sequence joins TRBV4-2 and TRBJ2-7; D not certain. Trimming stripped 0 bases from V and 3 bases from J, with 12 bases between. This CDR3 comprises 15 residues. Looked up from germline, CDR1 is LGHNA and CDR2 is YNFKEQ. The CDR3 nucleotides read TGTGCCAGCAGCCAAGATCCGCTCCCCGGCTACGAGCAGTACTTC. Protein sequence: CASSQDPLPGYEQYF.

In its sample, this clonotype was seen a few times. The chain links TRBV9 to TRBJ2-2; D is uncertain. The CDR3 consists of 12 residues. V lost 3 bases and J 8 bases, leaving 8 bases between the germline ends. Germline loops: CDR1 SGDLS, CDR2 YYNGEE. The CDR3 region has the DNA TGTGCCAGCAGCGCCTTGGTGGGGGAGCTGTTTTTT. It translates to CASSALVGELFF.

The V gene is TRBV6-6, the J gene TRBJ2-3, with D possibly TRBD1 on 6 matching bases. V was pared by 0 bases and J by 0 bases, with 16 bases between. Germline CDR1 MNHNY, CDR2 SVGAGI (reference sequence). CDR3 length: 18 residues. The CDR3 sequence: CASSYSIGQGSSTDTQYF. CDR3 nucleotide sequence: TGTGCCAGCAGTTACTCGATCGGGCAGGGGAGTAGCACAGATACGCAGTATTTT.

This clonotype has just a few counts. V gene TRBV15 combines with J gene TRBJ2-3; 7 bases align to TRBD2. V shed 8 bases and J 3 bases; nucleotides not matched to a gene: 8. The germline CDR1 and CDR2 sequences are LNHNV and YYDKDF (reference sequence). This CDR3 region has 14 residues. CDR3 bases: TGTGCCACCCGACCAGCTAGCGGTACAGATACGCAGTATTTT. This sequence encodes CATRPASGTDTQYF.

This clonotype appeared a few times. The V gene is TRBV29-1, the J gene TRBJ1-1, with TRBD1 matching over 8 bases. The CDR3 is 12 residues long. The V gene end was trimmed by 6 bases and the J gene end by 7 bases; junction bases not matched to a gene: 7. The germline gives CDR1 SQVTM, CDR2 ANQGSEA. CDR3 DNA sequence: TGCAGCGTGCCCCGGACAGGGAATGAAGCTTTCTTT. This codes for CSVPRTGNEAFF.

This clonotype has just a few counts. The chain carries TRBV15 and TRBJ2-6, with unresolved D. The germline gives CDR1 LNHNV, CDR2 YYDKDF (reference sequence). The V end was cut by 0 bases, the J end by 4 bases, with 7 bases between. The CDR3 sequence is 15 residues long. CDR3 in DNA: TGTGCCACCAGCAGAGAGCCCCCCGGGGCCAACGTCCTGACTTTC. Protein sequence: CATSREPPGANVLTF.

This clonotype has at least ten counts. The J gene is TRBJ2-7, the V gene TRBV30; maybe TRBD2 (6 bases). CDR1 is GTSNPN, CDR2 SVGIG, per germline (reference sequence). V was trimmed by 4 bases and J by 7 bases, leaving 17 bases between them. The CDR3 has 13 residues. The CDR3 region is CAWTRPPGVEQYF. CDR3 sequence (DNA): TGTGCCTGGACCCGGCCGCCGGGGGTGGAGCAGTACTTC.

The rearrangement uses TRBV4-3 and TRBJ2-1, with TRBD2 identical over 7 bases. With 0 bases clipped from V and 2 bases from J, the junction kept 7 bases outside the gene matches. Germline CDR1 reads LGHNA; CDR2 reads YSLEER. CDR3 length equals 17 residues. CDR3 DNA sequence: TGCGCCAGCAGCCAAGACGGCGGCGGGGGAGCCTACAATGAGCAGTTCTTC. Translating gives CASSQDGGGGAYNEQFF.

This clonotype was counted many times. V is TRBV30 and J is TRBJ2-6; D is possibly TRBD1 (6 bases). The V gene's germline CDR1 is GTSNPN and CDR2 SVGIG (reference sequence). V lost 5 bases to trimming and J lost 4 bases, with 12 bases between them. CDR3 length: 14 residues. The CDR3 here is CAWATGSGANVLTF. CDR3 nucleotide sequence: TGTGCCTGGGCCACAGGGTCCGGGGCCAACGTCCTGACTTTC.

This clonotype occurred many times. The CDR3 bases are TGCAGCCTTACAGGGGACTCCTACAATGAGCAGTTCTTC. Its protein product is CSLTGDSYNEQFF. The chain uses TRBV29-1 and TRBJ2-1; TRBD1 agrees at 7 bases. CDR3 length: 13 residues. Germline V gene lookup returns CDR1 SQVTM and CDR2 ANQGSEA. V gave up 8 bases and J gave up 0 bases; unmatched junction bases: 4.